These 32 T cell receptor beta chains came from one sample sequenced in a study of CD8+ T cells in alopecia areata (dated by TCRdb to 2016 to 2018). Library construction relied on the immunoSEQ multiplex PCR assay. To provide template for TCR sequencing, every sample had RNA extracted and reverse transcribed into cDNA. TCRdb carries this immuneACCESS record with in-frame sequences only. Its versions omit some clonotypes, under half of them owing to an unresolved V gene in the studies checked, with the rest unexplained. This sample holds fewer than 25,000 clones; 50% to 75% were observed only once. Around 8% of the sample goes to the ten largest clones. The time point tag for this specimen amounts to: more than 3 weeks on oral tofacitinib. The sample's treatment or condition label is to be understood as: oral pan-JAK inhibitor, 5-10 mg twice daily. Lesional scalp punch biopsies and peripheral blood were obtained from alopecia areata patients.

Specimen: skin, collected at week 4, from a patient treated with tofacitinib. Receptors originate from a human donor with alopecia areata.

The chain joins TRBV5-6 to TRBJ1-2; TRBD1 might be the D (6 bases). The germline V gene encodes CDR1 SGHDT and CDR2 YYEEEE. The ends were cut back, 2 bases at V and 6 bases at J, with 14 bases in the middle. This CDR3 contains 14 residues. The CDR3 spells CASSFGSGGHGYTF. CDR3 DNA: TGTGCCAGCAGCTTCGGTTCCGGGGGGCATGGCTACACCTTC.

This sequence joins TRBV5-4 and TRBJ2-2; TRBD2 aligns across 14 bases. V trimming: 4 bases; J trimming: 0 bases; junction bases outside the gene matches: 5. Germline V gives CDR1 SGHNT, CDR2 YYREEE (reference sequence). The CDR3 extends over 18 amino acids. The CDR3 DNA reads TGTGCCAGCAGCGTAGGGACTAGCGGGGGCCCGAACACCGGGGAGCTGTTTTTT. Translated: CASSVGTSGGPNTGELFF.

This chain uses TRBV9 with TRBJ2-5; 12 positions agree with TRBD2. Germline CDR1 is SGDLS and CDR2 is YYNGEE. The CDR3 has 16 residues. V dropped 3 bases and J dropped 4; count of bases not matched to a gene: 7. Here the CDR3 reads CASSARTSGVGETQYF. CDR3 in DNA: TGTGCCAGCAGCGCAAGGACTAGCGGGGTTGGAGAGACCCAGTACTTC.

The chain uses TRBV7-2 and TRBJ1-1, with D possibly matching TRBD1 (5 bases). V was cut by 6 bases and J by 1 base, with 15 bases left in between. This CDR3 region has 15 residues. The germline CDR1 and CDR2 sequences are SGHTA and FQGNSA. In DNA, the CDR3 is TGTGCCAGCAGTCTTTGGGGGTCGGGGAACACTGAAGCTTTCTTT. It translates to CASSLWGSGNTEAFF.

The gene calls are TRBV19 and TRBJ2-3, with 7 bases matching TRBD1. The CDR3 runs to 15 residues. Trimming removed 6 bases from V and 2 bases from J; junction bases left unmatched: 8. Germline V gene lookup returns CDR1 LNHDA and CDR2 SQIVND (reference sequence). The CDR3 region is CASSWGTDITDTQYF. CDR3 sequence (DNA): TGTGCCAGTAGCTGGGGGACAGACATCACAGATACGCAGTATTTT.

This clone was seen more than once but under ten times. This chain links TRBV11-1 with TRBJ2-1; the D gene is possibly TRBD1 (6 bases). V dropped 5 bases and J dropped 0 bases, with 20 bases sitting between them. The CDR3 spans 18 residues. The germline V gene has CDR1 SGHAT and CDR2 FQDESV (reference sequence). The CDR3 nucleotides are TGTGCCAGCAGCCCACCCCCGGGGACAATCAGCTCCTACAATGAGCAGTTCTTC. Amino acid sequence: CASSPPPGTISSYNEQFF.

This CDR3 reads CASSSDTSSGNTIYF. CDR3 DNA: TGTGCCAGCAGCTCAGACACGAGCTCTGGAAACACCATATATTTT. J is TRBJ1-3 and V is TRBV5-4; no firm D call. The V and J ends lost 3 bases and 0 bases respectively, with 10 bases between them. This CDR3 has 15 amino acids. Germline assignment: CDR1 SGHNT and CDR2 YYREEE (reference sequence).

This rearrangement joins TRBV29-1 to TRBJ2-3; D is perhaps TRBD1 (7 bases). Germline CDR1 reads SQVTM; CDR2 reads ANQGSEA. This CDR3 contains 14 residues. V lost 7 bases and J 5 bases, leaving 19 bases between the germline ends. This CDR3 is CSAGGQGEIDTQYF. CDR3 DNA: TGCAGCGCCGGAGGGCAGGGGGAAATAGATACGCAGTATTTT.

This chain links TRBV29-1 with TRBJ2-6; possible D gene TRBD1, 5 bases. V was clipped by 7 bases and J by 4 bases, with 14 bases between them. Per germline, CDR1 SQVTM and CDR2 ANQGSEA. The length of the CDR3 is 14 residues. CDR3 sequence: CSAAGSAGANVLTF. The CDR3 region has the DNA TGCAGCGCCGCAGGGTCCGCCGGGGCCAACGTCCTGACTTTC.

This clone occurred a few times. The chain carries TRBV5-4 and TRBJ2-3; D gene ambiguous. Per the germline V gene, CDR1 is SGHNT and CDR2 is YYREEE (reference sequence). Deletions cut 0 bases from V and 2 bases from J, with 1 base between. CDR3 size: 12 residues. CDR3 in DNA: TGTGCCAGCAGCTTGGACACAGATACGCAGTATTTT. Translated: CASSLDTDTQYF.

The J gene is TRBJ2-3, the V gene TRBV18, with 7 bases aligning to TRBD1. V trimming: 3 bases; J trimming: 2 bases; junction bases outside the gene matches: 8. The CDR3 is made up of 16 amino acids. CDR1 and CDR2 (germline): KGHSH, LQKENI. The chain's CDR3 is CASSPTWDSDTDTQYF. The CDR3 bases are TGTGCCAGCTCACCTACGTGGGACAGCGACACAGATACGCAGTATTTT.

The chain has TRBV28 and TRBJ1-1; no reliable D call. The CDR3 has 12 amino acids. V lost 6 bases and J 5 bases, leaving 10 bases between the germline ends. Per germline, CDR1 MDHEN and CDR2 SYDVKM. The CDR3 loop reads CASSPPVTEAFF. Here the CDR3 DNA reads TGTGCCAGCAGCCCCCCAGTGACTGAAGCTTTCTTT.

Worth noting for this clone: The sample contains more than one DNA sequence encoding this CDR3. The V and J genes are TRBV6-5 and TRBJ1-5; the D is unclear. The CDR3 has 13 amino acids. Trimming shortened V by 2 bases and J by 5 bases, and 7 bases separated the two germline ends. CDR1 and CDR2 (germline): MNHEY, SVGAGI. DNA for the CDR3: TGTGCCAGCAGTTACACGGGTTATCAGCCCCAGCATTTT. It is translated as CASSYTGYQPQHF.

V and J are TRBV9 and TRBJ1-1, with D uncertain. The CDR3 totals 13 residues. Germline CDR1 is SGDLS and CDR2 is YYNGEE. V was shortened by 2 bases and J by 2 bases, with 7 bases between the two germline ends. CDR3 loop: CASSVKENTEAFF. Here the CDR3 DNA reads TGTGCCAGCAGCGTGAAAGAAAACACTGAAGCTTTCTTT.

This clone has just a few counts. The chain uses TRBV28 and TRBJ1-2; TRBD1 might be the D (5 bases). V was clipped by 2 bases and J by 2 bases, with 15 bases between them. The CDR3 totals 16 residues. Germline CDR1 and CDR2: MDHEN and SYDVKM. The CDR3 reads CASSLGRGLINYGYTF. In DNA form, the CDR3 reads TGTGCCAGCAGTTTAGGGCGGGGACTGATCAACTATGGCTACACCTTC.

The chain carries TRBV4-3 and TRBJ2-6; D remains unclear. V shed 4 bases and J shed 0 bases, with 10 bases lying between them. CDR1 LGHNA and CDR2 YSLEER come from the germline V gene. The CDR3 has 16 residues. This CDR3 is CASSPHSSSGANVLTF. CDR3 DNA sequence: TGCGCCAGCAGCCCACATAGTTCCTCTGGGGCCAACGTCCTGACTTTC.

The chain joins TRBV30 to TRBJ1-5, with unresolved D. Trimming cost V 4 bases and J 0 bases, with 16 bases left between them. The CDR3 contains 16 residues. Germline loops: CDR1 GTSNPN, CDR2 SVGIG (reference sequence). DNA of the CDR3: TGTGCCTGGACCCTGTATGGAGAGAGTAGCAATCAGCCCCAGCATTTT. This translates into CAWTLYGESSNQPQHF. Variable domain in full (rest from reference TRBV30 and TRBJ1-5): SQTIHQWPATLVQPVGSPLSLECTVEGTSNPNLYWYRQAAGRGLQLLFYSVGIGQISSEVPQNLSASRPQDRQFILSSKKLLLSDSGFYLCAWTLYGESSNQPQHFGDGTRLSIL.

This clone occurred a few times. J is TRBJ1-3 and V is TRBV7-9; D gene uncertain. V dropped 7 bases and J dropped 7 bases, with 11 bases sitting between them. Germline V gene data show CDR1 as SEHNR and CDR2 as FQNEAQ (reference sequence). CDR3 length: 12 residues. As DNA, the CDR3 is TGTGCCAGCAAGTCGGGAGGCAACACCATATATTTT. Amino acid sequence: CASKSGGNTIYF. Full variable domain (outside the CDR3, taken from reference TRBV7-9 and TRBJ1-3): DTGVSQNPRHKITKRGQNVTFRCDPISEHNRLYWYRQTLGQGPEFLTYFQNEAQLEKSRLLSDRFSAERPKGSFSTLEIQRTEQGDSAMYLCASKSGGNTIYFGEGSWLTVV.

The chain is built from TRBV6-5 and TRBJ1-2; 11 bases fit TRBD1. Germline-derived CDR1 and CDR2 are MNHEY and SVGAGI. The junction had 5 bases not matched to a gene; V was cut back by 0 bases and J by 8 bases. This CDR3 is built from 15 residues. The CDR3 region is CASSYSTDRGRGYTF. CDR3 coding DNA: TGTGCCAGCAGTTACTCGACGGACAGGGGGCGCGGCTACACCTTC.

The chain uses TRBV6-1 and TRBJ1-4; D is undetermined. The V and J ends lost 4 bases and 8 bases respectively, with 17 bases between them. Germline CDR1 MNHNS, CDR2 SASEGT. The CDR3 length is 15 residues. CDR3 DNA: TGTGCCAGCAGTGTCGAGCCCCTGGCGTACGAAAAACTGTTTTTT. It specifies CASSVEPLAYEKLFF.

CDR3 sequence: CASSSASGTYEQYF. CDR3 DNA: TGTGCCAGCAGCTCCGCATCGGGCACCTACGAGCAGTACTTC. The rearrangement uses TRBV7-2 and TRBJ2-7; D gene ambiguous. Trimming removed 4 bases from V and 2 bases from J, with 12 bases in between. The germline gives CDR1 SGHTA, CDR2 FQGNSA. This CDR3 comprises 14 residues.

The CDR3 DNA is TGCGCCAGCAGCCAAGATAGCCGGGACAGGGGGTGGCCCCAGCATTTT. Amino acid sequence: CASSQDSRDRGWPQHF. This chain connects TRBV4-1 to TRBJ1-5, with 11 nucleotides matching TRBD1. Per germline, CDR1 MGHRA and CDR2 YSYEKL. The CDR3 length is 16 residues. J gave up 9 bases and V 0 bases, and 7 bases lay outside the gene matches.

This chain links TRBV6-9 with TRBJ2-7; perhaps D is TRBD1 or TRBD2 (6 bases each). This CDR3 contains 16 residues. In germline, CDR1 is MNHGY, CDR2 SVAAGI. Trimming took 0 bases from V and 1 from J, leaving 13 bases between them. The CDR3 sequence: CASSYSWGAVSYEQYF. In nucleotides, the CDR3 is TGTGCCAGCAGTTATTCATGGGGGGCCGTTTCCTACGAGCAGTACTTC.

This clone was seen once. The rearrangement uses TRBV27 and TRBJ2-1, with TRBD1 matching over 7 bases. Unmatched junction bases numbered 13, after V lost 6 bases and J lost 2 bases. CDR1 and CDR2 (germline): MNHEY, SMNVEV (reference sequence). CDR3 size: 17 residues. DNA of the CDR3: TGTGCCAGCAGCGAAGGGACAGCAATCACGCCCTACAATGAGCAGTTCTTC. This translates into CASSEGTAITPYNEQFF.

This chain connects TRBV7-9 to TRBJ1-1; D is unclear. The CDR3 runs 13 residues. The V gene lost 4 bases and the J gene lost 6 bases, with 12 bases spanning the gap. The germline CDR1 and CDR2 sequences are SEHNR and FQNEAQ (reference sequence). CDR3 in amino acids: CASSSPSPPEAFF. In nucleotides, the CDR3 is TGTGCCAGCAGCTCCCCTAGCCCACCTGAAGCTTTCTTT.

The chain recombines TRBV9 with TRBJ2-1; D not resolved. Trimming took 3 bases from V and 6 from J, leaving 13 bases between them. CDR3 length: 14 residues. Germline V lookup: CDR1 SGDLS, CDR2 YYNGEE. In DNA form, the CDR3 reads TGTGCCAGCAGCGCTTCGTCAGCTACCAATGAGCAGTTCTTC. Translating gives CASSASSATNEQFF.

This clone was detected a few times. The V call is TRBV27, the J call TRBJ1-1, with D perhaps matching TRBD1 (5 bases). In germline, CDR1 is MNHEY, CDR2 SMNVEV (reference sequence). CDR3 length: 14 residues. The V and J ends lost 0 bases and 5 bases respectively, with 10 bases between them. The CDR3 loop is CASSLSRGGTEAFF. CDR3 nucleotides: TGTGCCAGCAGTTTATCGAGGGGAGGGACTGAAGCTTTCTTT.

J is TRBJ2-5 and V is TRBV2; D call uncertain. Germline lookup yields CDR1 SNHLY and CDR2 FYNNEI. This CDR3 region has 14 residues. The V gene lost 6 bases and the J gene lost 5 bases, with 16 bases spanning the gap. The CDR3 loop reads CASRERNSGETQYF. CDR3 bases: TGTGCCAGCAGGGAAAGGAACAGTGGGGAGACCCAGTACTTC.

This chain uses TRBV6-1 with TRBJ1-4, with a tentative D call TRBD1 (5 bases). The CDR3 sequence is 15 residues long. CDR1 MNHNS and CDR2 SASEGT come from the germline V gene. Deletions cut 7 bases from V and 3 bases from J, with 15 bases between. The CDR3 nucleotides read TGTGCCAGCACCGGGGCGGGGTCGGCTAATGAAAAACTGTTTTTT. Translated, it gives CASTGAGSANEKLFF.

This chain uses TRBV6-5 with TRBJ2-7; the D gene is possibly TRBD1 (6 bases). The germline V gene encodes CDR1 MNHEY and CDR2 SVGAGI. This CDR3 is 14 amino acids long. V was cut by 6 bases and J by 2 bases, with 14 bases left in between. The CDR3 loop reads CASSHRQDTYEQYF. CDR3 DNA: TGTGCCAGCAGCCACAGACAGGACACCTACGAGCAGTACTTC.

The table lists this clone with a few counts. The chain is built from TRBV9 and TRBJ2-2; tentative D call: TRBD1 (5 bases). This CDR3 comprises 15 residues. With 5 bases removed from V and 5 bases from J, the gap between germline ends came to 16 bases. Germline V gives CDR1 SGDLS, CDR2 YYNGEE. CDR3 bases: TGTGCCAGCAGTGTACAGGCGTTGCGAACCGGGGAGCTGTTTTTT. This translates into CASSVQALRTGELFF.

This clone has more than one count but fewer than ten. This rearrangement joins TRBV4-3 to TRBJ2-7, with D perhaps matching TRBD2 (6 bases). The CDR3 is made up of 16 amino acids. Trimming took 0 bases from V and 6 from J, leaving 18 bases between them. Per the germline V gene, CDR1 is LGHNA and CDR2 is YSLEER. The CDR3 loop reads CASSQDGASVSREQYF. CDR3 bases: TGCGCCAGCAGCCAAGATGGGGCTAGCGTATCTCGCGAGCAGTACTTC.